This T cell receptor (beta chain) was identified during a study of blood T cell repertoires in COVID-19. Data came from immunoSEQ multiplex PCR; TCRdb stores just in-frame clones and leaves some out. The table has hundreds of thousands of clones, almost 90% seen once. Seattle's cohort entered during active infection and was followed longitudinally. Input material: peripheral blood. This sequence originates from a woman in her sixties or seventies with COVID-19, enrolled during active disease.

The CDR3 bases are TGTGCCAGCAGCTTAAGTCAGGGTCCCAGTCAGCCCCAGCATTTT. Protein sequence: CASSLSQGPSQPQHF. This chain links TRBV7-2 with TRBJ1-5, with a tentative D call TRBD1 (5 bases). Trimming shortened V by 2 bases and J by 6 bases, and 14 bases separated the two germline ends. CDR3 length equals 15 residues. The V gene's germline CDR1 is SGHTA and CDR2 FQGNSA.